This TCR beta chain emerged from a study of shared clonotypes between healthy human individuals (dated by TCRdb to about 2020). With regard to the full study: The cohort included three men and a couple of women between 18 and 49 years of age. For each donor, three plates each were used for CD4 naive and CD4 memory, two plates were used for CD8 naive, and one plate was used for CD8 memory. To estimate repertoire size and how much clonotypes are shared between individuals, the study performed deep sequencing of blood TCR repertoires from about five healthy adults. To increase sequencing depth and limit assay-specific biases, different laboratories used diverse techniques to prepare libraries and sequence TCR repertoires. Each donor's leukapheresis produced roughly between roughly 0.85 and 10 billion PBMCs.

Regarding this clone: Its antigen is not yet known. Base qualities are not provided; no much larger clone lies one nucleotide away.

Using the deep immunoSEQ assay, TCR CDR3 regions were amplified from genomic DNA by multiplex PCR. For each cell subset, the extracted genomic DNA was distributed evenly across all wells of several immunoSEQ 96-well plates, and each plate served as one replicate. Each replicate PCR for sorted subsets received approximately 200 ng genomic DNA, equal to tens of thousands of T cell genomes. Purified libraries were quantified with a Qubit 3.0 fluorometer, sized on a Bioanalyzer 2100, and re-quantified with the KAPA Library Quantification kit. A separate single-read 150-cycle Illumina NextSeq 550 flow cell was used to sequence each immunoSEQ 96-well plate. The study's own analysis went as follows. Because the immunoSEQ output included only junctional sequences and no quality scores, the filtering could not be the same as the filtering used for full-length reads. Sequences were annotated with PyIR, a Python wrapper for IgBLAST v1.9, and V/J genes and CDR3 were assigned using IMGT germline references. Reads were removed for weak V/J assignments (E-value above 1e-6), missing CDR3, stop codons, out-of-frame junctions, or ambiguous translated residues. V3J clonotypes were defined by identical inferred V gene, J gene, and CDR3 amino acid sequence. Percentage overlap between repertoires was computed as shared unique clonotypes divided by the size of the smaller repertoire. Repertoire richness was assessed with RTK rarefaction, the Chao1 estimator, and Recon v2.1 estimates of unobserved clonotypes. For all TCRbeta clonotypes obtained by the gDNA method from a few donors, generation probabilities were computed with OLGA. TCRdb mirrors the immuneACCESS table, restricted to in-frame sequences. Some clones are absent from its copies; in checked studies, under half trace to an unresolved V gene, and the reason for the others is unknown. D and trimming were read from the DNA, whereas the V and J calls and clone size are those reported in that table. Within this sample are about 2.4 million clones, with over 85% of them counted one time only. The ten largest clones add up to 0.35% to 0.45% of the sample.

Donors were healthy HIV-negative adults with no recently reported acute infections or vaccinations. Only Caucasian adults living in Nashville, Tennessee, USA were represented among the donors. CD4+ T cells were enriched by magnetic negative selection; naive cells were then positively selected on CD45RA, and the negative fraction formed the memory subset. Blood was collected by leukapheresis, and PBMCs were isolated by Ficoll-Histopaque density gradient centrifugation and then cryopreserved in liquid nitrogen vapor phase. Analytical flow cytometry was used to check the purity and quantity of each magnetically sorted T cell population. Each sorted fraction had its genomic DNA isolated and then quantified by UV absorbance on a Nanodrop 2000c. Here is what the overall study found, with its caveats: Across four donors, about 4.5% of naive CD4, approximately 4% of naive CD8, about 2.3% of memory CD4, and over 0.35% of memory CD8 clonotypes were shared. Sampling was restricted to blood, and TCR repertoires in tissue are likely to differ from TCR repertoires in blood. Estimated clonotype richness was generally larger for naive than for memory subsets. Compared with non-shared clonotypes, the clonotypes found in all four sorted-subset donors had higher generation probabilities. The small number of donors limited the genetic and exposure-history diversity represented. Rarefaction of sorted-subset datasets indicated incomplete sequencing despite the large sequencing depth. Based on pairwise subsampling, the degree of clonotype sharing among donors was expected to be affected by sequencing depth.

The sequence derives from a man between 18 and 35 years old in good health. Some clones in this sample may be carry-over from other donors' samples. Material for sequencing was naive CD4+ T cells from PBMCs. The label giving this sample's cell subset or site can be read as: CD45RA+ positively selected.

In nucleotides, the sequence is TGTGCCAGCAGTTTACCGGGACTAGCGGGCCACTACGAGCAGTACTTC. This encodes CASSLPGLAGHYEQYF. The rearranged segments are TRBV28 and TRBJ2-7; 12 central bases correspond to TRBD2. CDR1 and CDR2 are drawn from the germline V gene: MDHEN, SYDVKM. Reading from cysteine to phenylalanine, the CDR3 counts 16 amino acids. This entry keeps only the CDR3 DNA: 48 bases, framed from base 1. Relative to germline, V is missing 2 bases and J is missing 3 bases, with 5 bases of the junction outside any gene match.